The 29 T cell receptor beta chains in this list originate from one sample, sequenced in a study of PD-1 blockade in classical Hodgkin lymphoma. Time point reported: cycle 4 day 1 (C4D1), after more than 5 weeks of nivolumab. All patients experienced relapse after autologous stem cell transplantation, and brentuximab vedotin exposure was variable. Data came from immunoSEQ multiplex PCR; TCRdb stores just in-frame clones and leaves some out. The table has about 110,000 clones, approximately 89% seen once; the top ten hold around 19%. The source was peripheral blood mononuclear cells (PBMCs), collected before the fourth cycle of nivolumab. The receptor source for this set is a human donor with classical Hodgkin lymphoma.

The gene calls are TRBV7-2 and TRBJ1-2, with 9 bases that match TRBD1. The length of the CDR3 is 15 residues. CDR1 SGHTA and CDR2 FQGNSA come from the germline V gene. V was clipped by 5 bases and J by 8 bases; unmatched bases: 12. The CDR3 bases are TGTGCCAGCAGCCAACACCAAACAGGGGGCGCGGGCTACACCTTC. This translates into CASSQHQTGGAGYTF.

The chain is built from TRBV7-9 and TRBJ1-3; TRBD1 might be the D (5 bases). The V gene lost 4 bases and the J gene lost 0 bases, with 10 bases spanning the gap. The CDR3 is made up of 15 amino acids. The germline gives CDR1 SEHNR, CDR2 FQNEAQ (reference sequence). CDR3 in amino acids: CASSSGDASGNTIYF. The DNA for the CDR3 is TGTGCCAGCAGCTCCGGGGACGCCTCTGGAAACACCATATATTTT.

J is TRBJ2-7 and V is TRBV28; D unclear. Per germline, CDR1 MDHEN and CDR2 SYDVKM. Trimming shortened V by 6 bases and J by 6 bases, and 12 bases separated the two germline ends. This CDR3 region has 12 residues. CDR3 residues: CASSPTPFEQYF. In nucleotides, the CDR3 is TGTGCCAGCAGCCCAACTCCCTTCGAGCAGTACTTC. Looking up the rest from reference TRBV28 and TRBJ2-7 gives the full variable domain: DVKVTQSSRYLVKRTGEKVFLECVQDMDHENMFWYRQDPGLGLRLIYFSYDVKMKEKGDIPEGYSVSREKKERFSLILESASTNQTSMYLCASSPTPFEQYFGPGTRLTVT.

The J gene is TRBJ1-1, the V gene TRBV29-1; D is unresolved. Germline V lookup: CDR1 SQVTM, CDR2 ANQGSEA. V lost 7 bases and J lost 2, with 17 bases in between. The CDR3 spans 14 residues. The DNA of the CDR3 is TGCAGCGCAGCTAAGCGGAACAGAAACACTGAAGCTTTCTTT. Translating it yields CSAAKRNRNTEAFF.

The chain employs TRBV5-4 and TRBJ2-7; D not certain. From germline, CDR1 is SGHNT and CDR2 YYREEE (reference sequence). V lost 2 bases and J 5 bases, leaving 8 bases between the germline ends. The CDR3 length is 12 residues. The CDR3 is CASSFPADEQYF. The CDR3 DNA reads as TGTGCCAGCAGCTTTCCCGCCGACGAGCAGTACTTC.

The chain uses TRBV4-2 and TRBJ2-2; TRBD2 matches 8 bases. The CDR3 sequence is 16 residues long. J was trimmed by 5 bases and V by 0 bases; bases with no gene match: 5. Germline values: CDR1 LGHNA, CDR2 YNFKEQ. The DNA for the CDR3 is TGTGCCAGCAGCCAAGAGGGGTCTAGCGGGACCGGGGAGCTGTTTTTT. Its translation is CASSQEGSSGTGELFF.

This clone was counted between two and nine times. The rearrangement joins TRBV7-6 to TRBJ1-5; no definite D call. The V gene lost 5 bases and the J gene lost 2 bases, with 10 bases spanning the gap. The CDR3 runs to 14 residues. CDR1 SGHVS and CDR2 FNYEAQ come from the germline V gene. In DNA, the CDR3 is TGTGCCAGCAGCCCCGACATTGGCAATCAGCCCCAGCATTTT. Its translation: CASSPDIGNQPQHF.

In its sample, this clone was seen once. The chain employs TRBV18 and TRBJ2-3; D unclear. The CDR3 is 14 residues long. Per germline, CDR1 KGHSH and CDR2 LQKENI. Deletions cut 0 bases from V and 4 bases from J, with 8 bases between. As DNA, the CDR3 is TGTGCCAGCTCACCACCTATCTCTCCAGATACGCAGTATTTT. This translates into CASSPPISPDTQYF.

The genes are TRBV25-1 and TRBJ1-2; TRBD1 aligns across 10 bases. The CDR3 covers 14 residues. Germline trimming cut 4 bases from V and 4 bases from J; bases unmatched to any gene: 3. Germline CDR1 reads MGHDK; CDR2 reads SYGVNS. CDR3 protein: CASSAGTGVYGYTF. The CDR3 nucleotides are TGTGCCAGCAGTGCAGGGACAGGGGTCTATGGCTACACCTTC.

The chain employs TRBV28 and TRBJ2-1; TRBD2 agrees at 12 bases. V dropped 1 base and J dropped 4; count of bases not matched to a gene: 5. The CDR3 has 17 amino acids. Germline V gives CDR1 MDHEN, CDR2 SYDVKM. The CDR3, as DNA: TGTGCCAGCAGTTTATACGGACTAGCGGGGTCATACAATGAGCAGTTCTTC. Its protein is CASSLYGLAGSYNEQFF.

The chain couples TRBV19 to TRBJ2-3, with D tentatively TRBD1 (6 bases). Looked up from germline, CDR1 is LNHDA and CDR2 is SQIVND (reference sequence). CDR3 size: 16 residues. V was shortened by 4 bases and J by 4 bases, with 18 bases between the two germline ends. The CDR3 loop is CASSTRTGMGADTQYF. CDR3 DNA: TGTGCCAGTAGTACACGAACAGGGATGGGTGCAGATACGCAGTATTTT.

The chain combines TRBV15 with TRBJ2-7; 9 bases are shared with TRBD2. Germline CDR1 reads LNHNV; CDR2 reads YYDKDF (reference sequence). The ends lost 1 base at V and 0 bases at J; junction bases unmatched: 10. This CDR3 spans 18 amino acids. The CDR3: CATSRVGLAGPSSYEQYF. The CDR3 DNA is TGTGCCACCAGCAGAGTTGGGCTAGCGGGGCCCAGCTCCTACGAGCAGTACTTC.

This chain links TRBV29-1 with TRBJ2-7; D perhaps matches TRBD2 (6 bases). V shed 4 bases and J shed 2 bases, with 18 bases lying between them. Germline V CDR1 and CDR2: SQVTM, ANQGSEA. CDR3 length: 15 amino acids. The CDR3 loop is CSVVDAGLGTYEQYF. DNA for the CDR3: TGCAGCGTTGTCGATGCGGGGCTGGGGACCTACGAGCAGTACTTC.

The chain employs TRBV7-2 and TRBJ2-7; 7 bases agree with TRBD2. The CDR3 length is 14 residues. J lost 1 base, V lost 8 bases, and 8 bases had no gene match. CDR1 and CDR2 (germline): SGHTA, FQGNSA. The CDR3 reads CASGRAIGSYEQYF. The CDR3 DNA is TGTGCCAGCGGGAGGGCAATAGGTTCCTACGAGCAGTACTTC.

The V and J genes are TRBV5-4 and TRBJ2-5, with no clear D. Germline lookup yields CDR1 SGHNT and CDR2 YYREEE (reference sequence). This CDR3 spans 11 amino acids. The V and J ends lost 4 bases and 3 bases respectively, with 4 bases between them. CDR3 sequence reads: CASSVEETQYF. CDR3 nucleotide sequence: TGTGCCAGCAGCGTTGAAGAGACCCAGTACTTC.

This clone was counted once. The chain is built from TRBV10-1 and TRBJ2-1, with 11 bases aligning to TRBD2. The V gene's germline CDR1 is WNHNN and CDR2 SYGVQD (reference sequence). V gave up 6 bases and J gave up 9 bases; unmatched junction bases: 10. The length of the CDR3 is 15 residues. The CDR3: CASSEGTSGSIEQFF. As DNA, the CDR3 is TGCGCCAGCAGCGAAGGTACTAGCGGGAGCATTGAGCAGTTCTTC.

In its sample, this clone was seen once. This chain connects TRBV7-2 to TRBJ2-3; TRBD1 matches at 8 bases. Germline lookup yields CDR1 SGHTA and CDR2 FQGNSA. The CDR3 covers 14 residues. V shed 4 bases and J 3 bases; nucleotides not matched to a gene: 3. Here the CDR3 DNA reads TGTGCCAGCAGCTCAGGGGGCGGGACAGATACGCAGTATTTT. Protein product: CASSSGGGTDTQYF.

The chain recombines TRBV28 with TRBJ2-7; TRBD1 might be the D (5 bases). CDR3 length equals 14 residues. Germline V gene lookup returns CDR1 MDHEN and CDR2 SYDVKM. V was cut by 1 base and J by 3 bases, with 10 bases left in between. CDR3 coding DNA: TGTGCCAGCAGTTTATCGGCCAGGGTCTACGAGCAGTACTTC. As protein: CASSLSARVYEQYF.

This rearrangement joins TRBV20-1 to TRBJ1-1; 9 bases agree with TRBD1. The CDR3 runs to 11 residues. With V trimmed by 3 bases and J by 11 bases, 4 bases remained unmatched. Germline lookup yields CDR1 DFQATT and CDR2 SNEGSKA (reference sequence). CDR3 DNA sequence: TGCAGTGCTAGGACAGGGGGTATGGCTTTCTTT. This encodes CSARTGGMAFF.

V and J are TRBV2 and TRBJ1-1; unclear D gene. The length of the CDR3 is 13 residues. From germline, CDR1 is SNHLY and CDR2 FYNNEI. V gave up 3 bases and J gave up 6 bases, with 11 bases separating them. DNA of the CDR3: TGTGCCAGCAGTGAGCGGCAGAGCGCTGAAGCTTTCTTT. It translates to CASSERQSAEAFF.

The rearrangement joins TRBV10-2 to TRBJ2-4; D is perhaps TRBD1 (5 bases). Between the trimmed V and J ends, which lost 11 bases and 0 bases, there was a span of 14 bases. Germline-derived CDR1 and CDR2 are WSHSY and SAAADI. This CDR3 has 14 amino acids. The CDR3 here is CAGVKGVAKNIQYF. CDR3 bases: TGCGCCGGAGTGAAAGGGGTAGCCAAAAACATTCAGTACTTC.

The V and J genes are TRBV10-3 and TRBJ2-7; TRBD1 matches 12 bases. The V and J ends lost 8 bases and 1 base, in that order; junction bases with no gene match: 12. Germline CDR1 reads ENHRY; CDR2 reads SYGVKD. This CDR3 has 17 residues. The CDR3 here is CAIRKDRDRGPSYEQYF. The DNA for the CDR3 is TGTGCCATCCGGAAAGACCGGGACAGGGGGCCGTCCTACGAGCAGTACTTC.

This sequence joins TRBV5-6 and TRBJ2-2; D is uncertain. The ends were cut back, 0 bases at V and 2 bases at J, with 5 bases in the middle. This CDR3 is 14 amino acids long. Germline V lookup: CDR1 SGHDT, CDR2 YYEEEE. In DNA, the CDR3 is TGTGCCAGCAGCTTGGACTCCAACACCGGGGAGCTGTTTTTT. It specifies CASSLDSNTGELFF.

The chain couples TRBV12-5 to TRBJ1-5; 8 positions match TRBD1. CDR1 is LGHNT and CDR2 is FRNRAP in the germline V gene. The length of the CDR3 is 14 residues. V trimming: 7 bases; J trimming: 10 bases; junction bases outside the gene matches: 12. CDR3 sequence (DNA): TGTGCTAGTGACCCAGACAGGGGAGGAAACCCCCAGCATTTT. Encoded protein: CASDPDRGGNPQHF.

The chain combines TRBV9 with TRBJ2-2, with D tentatively TRBD1 or TRBD2 (6 bases each). V was pared by 2 bases and J by 7 bases, with 18 bases between. The CDR3 totals 16 residues. Germline CDR1 reads SGDLS; CDR2 reads YYNGEE. For the CDR3, the DNA is TGTGCCAGCAGCGTGGGGGGCGGGACGGAGAGCGGGGAGCTGTTTTTT. Amino acid sequence: CASSVGGGTESGELFF.

The rearrangement joins TRBV28 to TRBJ2-1; 9 nucleotides match TRBD2. Losses at the gene ends were 2 bases for V and 7 bases for J; bases not matched to a gene: 6. The CDR3 totals 15 residues. Per germline, CDR1 MDHEN and CDR2 SYDVKM. As DNA, the CDR3 is TGTGCCAGCAGTTTAGTTGCTAGCGGGAAAAATGAGCAGTTCTTC. It specifies CASSLVASGKNEQFF. The complete variable domain, with remaining parts taken from reference TRBV28 and TRBJ2-1, reads DVKVTQSSRYLVKRTGEKVFLECVQDMDHENMFWYRQDPGLGLRLIYFSYDVKMKEKGDIPEGYSVSREKKERFSLILESASTNQTSMYLCASSLVASGKNEQFFGPGTRLTVL.

V gene TRBV11-3 combines with J gene TRBJ1-1, with D possibly matching TRBD1 (5 bases). The germline CDR1 and CDR2 sequences are SGHNT and YENEEA. Trimming shortened V by 3 bases and J by 4 bases, and 12 bases separated the two germline ends. This CDR3 contains 14 residues. The chain's CDR3 is CASSFGGGGTEAFF. The CDR3 nucleotides read TGTGCCAGCAGCTTTGGGGGAGGCGGCACTGAAGCTTTCTTT. Full variable domain (missing parts from reference TRBV11-3 and TRBJ1-1): EAGVVQSPRYKIIEKKQPVAFWCNPISGHNTLYWYLQNLGQGPELLIRYENEEAVDDSQLPKDRFSAERLKGVDSTLKIQPAELGDSAVYLCASSFGGGGTEAFFGQGTRLTVV.

This chain connects TRBV5-4 to TRBJ2-2; 9 nucleotides agree with TRBD1. Germline CDR1 and CDR2: SGHNT and YYREEE (reference sequence). The CDR3 sequence is 16 residues long. V was clipped by 2 bases and J by 6 bases; unmatched bases: 8. This CDR3 reads CASSFAIGTGPGELFF. CDR3 coding DNA: TGTGCCAGCAGCTTCGCTATCGGGACAGGGCCCGGGGAGCTGTTTTTT.

The gene calls are TRBV9 and TRBJ2-3; D is perhaps TRBD2 (6 bases). Trimming took 4 bases from V and 3 from J, leaving 15 bases between them. Germline V CDR1 and CDR2: SGDLS, YYNGEE. The CDR3 has 15 residues. The CDR3 sequence is CASSPQNGGTDTQYF. In nucleotides, the CDR3 is TGTGCCAGCAGCCCACAAAACGGGGGTACAGATACGCAGTATTTT.